This TCR beta chain emerged from a study of cytomegalovirus exposure and HLA in healthy donors. Vbeta (60) and Jbeta (13) primers were used in the PCR. TCRdb's copy holds only in-frame clones and misses some; the assay was immunoSEQ multiplex PCR. The table shows 150,000 or so clones, with 82% occurring only once. Trimming stripped 6 bases from V and 0 bases from J, with 12 bases between. CDR1 is KGHSH, CDR2 LQKENI, per germline. This CDR3 comprises 14 residues. The sequence was collected from a male donor in good health and CMV-seronegative. The rearrangement uses TRBV18 and TRBJ2-7; D uncertain. Material: PBMCs. CDR3 residues: CASSLAIASYEQYF. CDR3 bases: TGTGCCAGCTCCCTGGCAATCGCCTCCTACGAGCAGTACTTC.